This TCR beta chain derives from a study of blood T cell repertoires in COVID-19. Across the whole study: Samples came from the United States, Italy and Spain, spanning acute and convalescent COVID-19. PBMCs, B-cell-depleted T cells, or T cells were the source of the cDNA or gDNA that made up the material.

In the study's own analysis: Counts of nucleated cells, estimated from reference gene primer amplification, were obtained. Assay used: immunoSEQ multiplex PCR; TCRdb lists only in-frame clones, some missing. V, J and clone size reflect that table, while D and trimming were determined from the DNA. In the table there are hundreds of thousands of clones, approximately 85% of which are singletons. This CDR3 comprises 16 residues. Germline loops: CDR1 LGHDT, CDR2 YNNKEL (reference sequence). The ends lost 4 bases at V and 5 bases at J; junction bases unmatched: 8. The TCR sequence derives from a man between 45 and 60 years old with active or convalescent COVID-19. Sequences were obtained from peripheral blood. V is TRBV3-1 (or the pseudogene TRBV3-2) and J is TRBJ2-1, with 10 bases matching TRBD2. The CDR3 region has the DNA TGTGCCAGCAGCCCGATCGGACTAGCGGTTAACAATGAGCAGTTCTTC. This gives the protein CASSPIGLAVNNEQFF.